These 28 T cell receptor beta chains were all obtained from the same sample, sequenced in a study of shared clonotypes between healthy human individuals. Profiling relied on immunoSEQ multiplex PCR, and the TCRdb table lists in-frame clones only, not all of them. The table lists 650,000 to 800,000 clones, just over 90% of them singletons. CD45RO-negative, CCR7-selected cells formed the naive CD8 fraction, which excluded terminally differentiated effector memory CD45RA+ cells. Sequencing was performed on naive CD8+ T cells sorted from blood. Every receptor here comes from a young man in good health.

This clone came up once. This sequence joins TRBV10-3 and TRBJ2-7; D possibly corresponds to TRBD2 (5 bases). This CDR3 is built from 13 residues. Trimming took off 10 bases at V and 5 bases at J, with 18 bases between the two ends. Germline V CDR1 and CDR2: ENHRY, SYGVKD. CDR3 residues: CATAGDVGNEQYF. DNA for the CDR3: TGTGCCACCGCCGGGGATGTCGGCAACGAGCAGTACTTC.

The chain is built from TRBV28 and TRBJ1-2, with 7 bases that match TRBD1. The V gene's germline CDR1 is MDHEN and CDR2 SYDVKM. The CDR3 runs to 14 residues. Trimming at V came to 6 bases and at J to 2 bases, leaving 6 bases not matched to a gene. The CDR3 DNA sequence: TGTGCCAGCAGATTTCAGGGGGGGAACTATGGCTACACCTTC. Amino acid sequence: CASRFQGGNYGYTF.

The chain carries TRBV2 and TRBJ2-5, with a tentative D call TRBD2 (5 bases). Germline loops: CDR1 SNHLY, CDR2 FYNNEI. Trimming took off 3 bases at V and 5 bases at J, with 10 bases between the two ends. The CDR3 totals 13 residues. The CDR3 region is CASSDGVWETQYF. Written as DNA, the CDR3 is TGTGCCAGCAGTGACGGGGTCTGGGAGACCCAGTACTTC.

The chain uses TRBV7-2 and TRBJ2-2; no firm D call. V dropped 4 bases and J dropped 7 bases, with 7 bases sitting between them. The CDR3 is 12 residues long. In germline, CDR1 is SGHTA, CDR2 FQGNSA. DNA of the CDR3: TGTGCCAGCAGCTCGGTGTACGGGGAGCTGTTTTTT. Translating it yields CASSSVYGELFF.

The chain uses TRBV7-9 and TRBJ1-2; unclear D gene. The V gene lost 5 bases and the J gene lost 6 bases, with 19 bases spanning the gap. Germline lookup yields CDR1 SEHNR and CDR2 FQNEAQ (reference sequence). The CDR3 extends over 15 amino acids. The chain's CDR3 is CASSGPLGQFHGYTF. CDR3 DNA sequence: TGTGCCAGCAGCGGGCCCCTCGGGCAGTTCCATGGCTACACCTTC.

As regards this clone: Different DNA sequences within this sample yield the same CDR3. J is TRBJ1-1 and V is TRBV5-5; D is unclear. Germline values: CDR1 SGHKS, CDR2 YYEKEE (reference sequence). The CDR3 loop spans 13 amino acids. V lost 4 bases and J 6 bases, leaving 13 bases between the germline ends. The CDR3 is CASSLPVSSEAFF. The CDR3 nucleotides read TGTGCCAGCAGCCTCCCGGTATCTTCTGAAGCTTTCTTT.

Here the CDR3 DNA reads TGTGCCAGCAGCCGACGGACTAAGGATTTGGCTGAGCAGTTCTTC. Encoded protein: CASSRRTKDLAEQFF. The chain combines TRBV14 with TRBJ2-1; tentatively, D is TRBD2 (6 bases). The CDR3 has 15 amino acids. Germline CDR1 reads SGHDN; CDR2 reads FVKESK. V was cut by 4 bases and J by 9 bases, with 19 bases left in between.

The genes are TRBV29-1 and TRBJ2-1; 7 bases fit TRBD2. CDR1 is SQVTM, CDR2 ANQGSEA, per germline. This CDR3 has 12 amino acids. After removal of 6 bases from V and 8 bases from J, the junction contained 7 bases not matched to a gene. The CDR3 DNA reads TGCAGCGTCCCGGAGGGAGGGGATGAGCAGTTCTTC. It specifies CSVPEGGDEQFF.

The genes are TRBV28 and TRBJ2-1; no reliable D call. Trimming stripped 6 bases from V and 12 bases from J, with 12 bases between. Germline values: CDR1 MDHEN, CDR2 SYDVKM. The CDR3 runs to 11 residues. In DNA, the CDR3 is TGTGCCAGCAGCTCATGGGTGAGGCAGTTCTTC. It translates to CASSSWVRQFF.

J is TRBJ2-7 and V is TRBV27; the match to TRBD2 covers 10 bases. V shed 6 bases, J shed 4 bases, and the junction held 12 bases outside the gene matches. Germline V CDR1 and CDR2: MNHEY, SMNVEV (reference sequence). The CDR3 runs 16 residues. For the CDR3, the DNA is TGTGCCAGCAGGATAGCTAGCGGGGGATCTGTGTACGAGCAGTACTTC. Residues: CASRIASGGSVYEQYF.

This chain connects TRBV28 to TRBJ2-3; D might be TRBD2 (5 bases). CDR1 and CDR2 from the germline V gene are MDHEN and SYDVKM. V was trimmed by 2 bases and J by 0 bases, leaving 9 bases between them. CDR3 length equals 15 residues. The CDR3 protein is CASSLGSASTDTQYF. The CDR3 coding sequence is TGTGCCAGCAGTTTAGGGAGTGCTAGCACAGATACGCAGTATTTT. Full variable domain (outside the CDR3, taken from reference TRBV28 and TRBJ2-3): DVKVTQSSRYLVKRTGEKVFLECVQDMDHENMFWYRQDPGLGLRLIYFSYDVKMKEKGDIPEGYSVSREKKERFSLILESASTNQTSMYLCASSLGSASTDTQYFGPGTRLTVL.

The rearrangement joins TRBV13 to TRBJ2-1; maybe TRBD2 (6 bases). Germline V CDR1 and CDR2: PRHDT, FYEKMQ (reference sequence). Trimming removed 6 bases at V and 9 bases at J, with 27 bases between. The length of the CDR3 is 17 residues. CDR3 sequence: CASSSKPELVLGGEQFF. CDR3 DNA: TGTGCCAGCAGTTCGAAGCCTGAACTAGTCTTGGGGGGTGAGCAGTTCTTC.

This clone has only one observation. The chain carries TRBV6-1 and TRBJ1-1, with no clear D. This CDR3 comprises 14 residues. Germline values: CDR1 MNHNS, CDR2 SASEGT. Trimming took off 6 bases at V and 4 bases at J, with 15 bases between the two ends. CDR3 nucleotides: TGTGCCAGCAGAGAAACAGCTCTTACCACTGAAGCTTTCTTT. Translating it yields CASRETALTTEAFF.

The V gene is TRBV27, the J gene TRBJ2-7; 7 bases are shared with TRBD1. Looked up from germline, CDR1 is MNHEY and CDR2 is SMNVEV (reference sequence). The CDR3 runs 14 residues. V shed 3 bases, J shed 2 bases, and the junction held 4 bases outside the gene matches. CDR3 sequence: CASSFDRDPYEQYF. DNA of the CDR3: TGTGCCAGCAGTTTCGACAGGGATCCCTACGAGCAGTACTTC.

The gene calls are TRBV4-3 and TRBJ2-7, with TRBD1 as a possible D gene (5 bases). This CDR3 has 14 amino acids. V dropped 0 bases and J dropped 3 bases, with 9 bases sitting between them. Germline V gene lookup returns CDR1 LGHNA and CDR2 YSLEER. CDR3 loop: CASSQDWGFYEQYF. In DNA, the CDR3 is TGCGCCAGCAGCCAAGATTGGGGCTTCTACGAGCAGTACTTC.

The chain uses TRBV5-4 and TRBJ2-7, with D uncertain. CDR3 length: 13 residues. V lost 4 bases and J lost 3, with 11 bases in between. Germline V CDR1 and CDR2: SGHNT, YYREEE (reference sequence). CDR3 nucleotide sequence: TGTGCCAGCAGCGTCTCCGGATACTACGAGCAGTACTTC. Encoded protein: CASSVSGYYEQYF.

The CDR3 region is CASSDDSWERSYNEQFF. For the CDR3, the DNA is TGTGCCAGCAGTGACGACTCGTGGGAGCGCTCCTACAATGAGCAGTTCTTC. The gene calls are TRBV6-4 and TRBJ2-1; possibly TRBD2 for D (5 bases). CDR1 is MRHNA and CDR2 is SNTAGT in the germline V gene. The CDR3 covers 17 residues. The V and J ends lost 2 bases and 0 bases respectively, with 14 bases between them.

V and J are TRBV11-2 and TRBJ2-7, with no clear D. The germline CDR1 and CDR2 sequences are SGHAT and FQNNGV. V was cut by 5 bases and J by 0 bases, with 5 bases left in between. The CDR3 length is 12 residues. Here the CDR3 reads CASSQDSYEQYF. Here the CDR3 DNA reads TGTGCCAGCAGCCAAGACTCCTACGAGCAGTACTTC.

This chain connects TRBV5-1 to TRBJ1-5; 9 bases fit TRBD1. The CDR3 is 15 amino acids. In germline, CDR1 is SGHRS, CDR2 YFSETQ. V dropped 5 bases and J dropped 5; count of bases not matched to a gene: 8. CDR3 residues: CASRINRDRDQPQHF. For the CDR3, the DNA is TGCGCCAGCAGAATCAACCGGGACAGGGATCAGCCCCAGCATTTT.

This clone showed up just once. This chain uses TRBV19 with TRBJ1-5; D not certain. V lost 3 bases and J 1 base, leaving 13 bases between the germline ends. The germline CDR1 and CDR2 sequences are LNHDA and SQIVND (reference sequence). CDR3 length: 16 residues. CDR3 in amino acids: CASSMLLTVSNQPQHF. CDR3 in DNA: TGTGCCAGTAGTATGTTGTTGACGGTGAGCAATCAGCCCCAGCATTTT. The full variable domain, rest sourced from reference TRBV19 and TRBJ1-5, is DGGITQSPKYLFRKEGQNVTLSCEQNLNHDAMYWYRQDPGQGLRLIYYSQIVNDFQKGDIAEGYSVSREKKESFPLTVTSAQKNPTAFYLCASSMLLTVSNQPQHFGDGTRLSIL.

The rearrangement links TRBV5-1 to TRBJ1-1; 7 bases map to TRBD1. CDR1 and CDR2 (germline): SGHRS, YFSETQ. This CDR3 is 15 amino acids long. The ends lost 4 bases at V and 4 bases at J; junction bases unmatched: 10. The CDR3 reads CASSPTGWDSTEAFF. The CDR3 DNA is TGCGCCAGCAGCCCGACAGGGTGGGATAGCACTGAAGCTTTCTTT. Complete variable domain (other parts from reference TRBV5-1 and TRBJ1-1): KAGVTQTPRYLIKTRGQQVTLSCSPISGHRSVSWYQQTPGQGLQFLFEYFSETQRNKGNFPGRFSGRQFSNSRSEMNVSTLELGDSALYLCASSPTGWDSTEAFFGQGTRLTVV.

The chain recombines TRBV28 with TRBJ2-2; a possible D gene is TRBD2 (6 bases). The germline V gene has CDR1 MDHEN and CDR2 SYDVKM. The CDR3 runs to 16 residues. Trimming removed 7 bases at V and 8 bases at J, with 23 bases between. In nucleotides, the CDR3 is TGTGCCAGCAATCGACCGGGACTGTCCTCCTTAGGGGAGCTGTTTTTT. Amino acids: CASNRPGLSSLGELFF.

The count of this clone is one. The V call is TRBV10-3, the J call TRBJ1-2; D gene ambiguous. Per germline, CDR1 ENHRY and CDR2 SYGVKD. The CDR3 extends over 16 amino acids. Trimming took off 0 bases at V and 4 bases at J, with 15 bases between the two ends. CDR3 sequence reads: CAISESTLLGSYGYTF. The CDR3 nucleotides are TGTGCCATCAGTGAGTCGACGTTGTTGGGCTCCTATGGCTACACCTTC.

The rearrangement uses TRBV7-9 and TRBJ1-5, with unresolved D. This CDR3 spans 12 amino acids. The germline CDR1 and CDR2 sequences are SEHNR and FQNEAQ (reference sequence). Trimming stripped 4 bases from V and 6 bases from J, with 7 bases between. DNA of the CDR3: TGTGCCAGCAGCTCAACGGGTCAGCCCCAGCATTTT. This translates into CASSSTGQPQHF.

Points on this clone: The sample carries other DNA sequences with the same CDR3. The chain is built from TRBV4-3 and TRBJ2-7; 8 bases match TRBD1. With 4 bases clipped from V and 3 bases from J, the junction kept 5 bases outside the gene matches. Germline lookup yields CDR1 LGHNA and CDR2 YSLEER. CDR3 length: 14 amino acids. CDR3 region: CASSPGTGRYEQYF. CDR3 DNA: TGCGCCAGCAGCCCAGGGACAGGTCGCTACGAGCAGTACTTC.

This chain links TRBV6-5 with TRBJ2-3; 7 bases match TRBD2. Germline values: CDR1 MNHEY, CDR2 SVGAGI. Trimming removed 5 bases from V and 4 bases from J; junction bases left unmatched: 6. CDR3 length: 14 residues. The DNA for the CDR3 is TGTGCCAGCAGTAAAGGACTAGTGTCAGATACGCAGTATTTT. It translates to CASSKGLVSDTQYF.

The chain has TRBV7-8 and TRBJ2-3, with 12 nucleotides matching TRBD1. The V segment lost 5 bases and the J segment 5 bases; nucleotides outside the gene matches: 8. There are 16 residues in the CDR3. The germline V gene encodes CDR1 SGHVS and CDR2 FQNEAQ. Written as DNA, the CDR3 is TGTGCCAGCAGCACGCCGGGACAGGGGGCGGGAGATACGCAGTATTTT. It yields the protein CASSTPGQGAGDTQYF. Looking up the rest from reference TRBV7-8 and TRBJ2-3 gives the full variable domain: GAGVSQSPRYKVAKRGQDVALRCDPISGHVSLFWYQQALGQGPEFLTYFQNEAQLDKSGLPSDRFFAERPEGSVSTLKIQRTQQEDSAVYLCASSTPGQGAGDTQYFGPGTRLTVL.

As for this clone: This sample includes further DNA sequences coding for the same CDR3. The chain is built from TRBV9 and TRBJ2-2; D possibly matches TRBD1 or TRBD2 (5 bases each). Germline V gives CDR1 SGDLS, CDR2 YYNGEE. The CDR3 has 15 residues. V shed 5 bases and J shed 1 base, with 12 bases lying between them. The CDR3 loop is CASSAGTGNTGELFF. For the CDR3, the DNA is TGTGCCAGCAGTGCCGGGACGGGGAACACCGGGGAGCTGTTTTTT.